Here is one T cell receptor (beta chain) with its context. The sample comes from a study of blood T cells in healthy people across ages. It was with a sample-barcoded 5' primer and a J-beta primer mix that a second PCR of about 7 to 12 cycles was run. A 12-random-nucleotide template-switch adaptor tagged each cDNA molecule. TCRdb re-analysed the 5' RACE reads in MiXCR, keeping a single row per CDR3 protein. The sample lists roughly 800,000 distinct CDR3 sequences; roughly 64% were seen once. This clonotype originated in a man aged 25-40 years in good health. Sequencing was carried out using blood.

As DNA, the CDR3 is TGTGCCAGCAGCCCCACCGATGGGGGTCCCTACGAGCAGTACTTC. Protein product: CASSPTDGGPYEQYF. The rearrangement links TRBV2 to TRBJ2-7, with D perhaps TRBD1 or TRBD2 (5 bases each). The CDR3 contains 15 residues. Germline assignment: CDR1 SNHLY and CDR2 FYNNEI. The V end lost 6 bases, the J end lost 2 bases, and 17 bases lay between the germline ends.